These 32 T cell receptor beta chains came from one sample sequenced in a study of OX40 agonist ivuxolimab in advanced cancers. TCRdb keeps only in-frame clones here, not all; method: immunoSEQ multiplex PCR. The table includes about 58,000 clones, 70% to 80% detected once. The source material was CD4+ or CD8+ T cells sorted from blood, sampled in a trial of the OX40 agonist ivuxolimab. These receptors came from an adult with an advanced solid tumor such as melanoma, head and neck, liver or kidney cancer.

The V gene is TRBV27, the J gene TRBJ1-1; tentatively, D is TRBD1 (5 bases). Trimming pared 5 bases from V and 1 base from J, leaving 11 bases between. The germline V gene has CDR1 MNHEY and CDR2 SMNVEV (reference sequence). The CDR3 runs 14 residues. The CDR3 region has the DNA TGTGCCAGCAGTCCCCAGGGTCCGAACACTGAAGCTTTCTTT. Translated: CASSPQGPNTEAFF.

This sequence joins TRBV30 and TRBJ2-1, with D possibly matching TRBD2 (6 bases). Per germline, CDR1 GTSNPN and CDR2 SVGIG (reference sequence). The CDR3 sequence is 15 residues long. Deletions cut 3 bases from V and 3 bases from J, with 15 bases between. This CDR3 is CAWRVGLSNYNEQFF. The CDR3 DNA reads TGTGCCTGGAGGGTGGGACTTTCTAACTACAATGAGCAGTTCTTC.

CDR3 region: CASSFGNSNQPQHF. The CDR3 coding sequence is TGTGCCAGCAGTTTTGGAAATAGCAATCAGCCCCAGCATTTT. The chain employs TRBV28 and TRBJ1-5; D remains unclear. The germline gives CDR1 MDHEN, CDR2 SYDVKM. Trimming shortened V by 3 bases and J by 0 bases, and 6 bases separated the two germline ends. The CDR3 extends over 14 amino acids.

The chain links TRBV30 to TRBJ2-5; D is undetermined. CDR3 length: 12 amino acids. V dropped 4 bases and J dropped 2 bases, with 8 bases sitting between them. Germline-derived CDR1 and CDR2 are GTSNPN and SVGIG (reference sequence). The CDR3 here is CAWTHSQETQYF. CDR3 nucleotides: TGTGCCTGGACCCACAGTCAAGAGACCCAGTACTTC.

V usage is TRBV20-1 and J usage is TRBJ2-1; tentative D call: TRBD1 (6 bases). Germline V gene sequence: CDR1 DFQATT, CDR2 SNEGSKA (reference sequence). V shed 6 bases and J shed 4 bases, with 7 bases lying between them. The CDR3 loop spans 11 amino acids. In DNA form, the CDR3 reads TGCAGTGCCGACAGGTACAATGAGCAGTTCTTC. Translating gives CSADRYNEQFF.

Only a few counts were recorded for this clone. The rearrangement links TRBV30 to TRBJ1-1; 9 bases fit TRBD1. J lost 5 bases, V lost 1 base, and 11 bases had no gene match. The germline gives CDR1 GTSNPN, CDR2 SVGIG (reference sequence). This CDR3 region has 16 residues. This chain's CDR3 is CAWSETGTGHETEAFF. Here the CDR3 DNA reads TGTGCCTGGAGTGAGACGGGGACAGGGCATGAAACTGAAGCTTTCTTT. The full variable domain, with the rest looked up from reference TRBV30 and TRBJ1-1, is SQTIHQWPATLVQPVGSPLSLECTVEGTSNPNLYWYRQAAGRGLQLLFYSVGIGQISSEVPQNLSASRPQDRQFILSSKKLLLSDSGFYLCAWSETGTGHETEAFFGQGTRLTVV.

The CDR3 loop reads CASSESGGGGQPQHF. CDR3 bases: TGCGCCAGCAGTGAGTCGGGAGGGGGCGGGCAGCCCCAGCATTTT. J is TRBJ1-5 and V is TRBV10-2; 7 bases map to TRBD1. CDR3 length equals 15 residues. Germline loops: CDR1 WSHSY, CDR2 SAAADI. Trimming at V came to 0 bases and at J to 7 bases, leaving 6 bases not matched to a gene.

This chain uses TRBV4-1 with TRBJ2-7, with 7 nucleotides matching TRBD1. Losses at the gene ends were 4 bases for V and 2 bases for J; bases not matched to a gene: 8. In germline, CDR1 is MGHRA, CDR2 YSYEKL. The CDR3 length is 15 residues. The DNA of the CDR3 is TGCGCCAGCAGCCTCCTAAGACAGGGAACCTACGAGCAGTACTTC. It is translated as CASSLLRQGTYEQYF.

The rearrangement joins TRBV30 to TRBJ1-1, with D unresolved. V lost 0 bases to trimming and J lost 10 bases, with 18 bases between them. CDR1 GTSNPN and CDR2 SVGIG come from the germline V gene (reference sequence). The CDR3 extends over 14 amino acids. This CDR3 reads CAWSVTGISGGAFF. Here the CDR3 DNA reads TGTGCCTGGAGTGTCACGGGCATAAGCGGTGGAGCTTTCTTT.

The chain is built from TRBV9 and TRBJ2-5, with 12 bases fitting TRBD2. The CDR3 runs 16 residues. V lost 4 bases and J lost 5; bases outside the gene matches: 9. Germline-derived CDR1 and CDR2 are SGDLS and YYNGEE. The CDR3 coding sequence is TGTGCCAGCAGCATCGGACTAGCGGGGAGTCAGGAGACCCAGTACTTC. Amino acids: CASSIGLAGSQETQYF. Combining the CDR3 with reference TRBV9 and TRBJ2-5 gives the whole variable domain DSGVTQTPKHLITATGQRVTLRCSPRSGDLSVYWYQQSLDQGLQFLIQYYNGEERAKGNILERFSAQQFPDLHSELNLSSLELGDSALYFCASSIGLAGSQETQYFGPGTRLLVL.

V gene TRBV5-5 combines with J gene TRBJ1-4; D remains unclear. The CDR3 loop spans 15 amino acids. V was shortened by 3 bases and J by 3 bases, with 12 bases between the two germline ends. Per germline, CDR1 SGHKS and CDR2 YYEKEE (reference sequence). The CDR3 nucleotides read TGTGCCAGCAGCTCGCTCGGGGATCCTAATGAAAAACTGTTTTTT. This encodes CASSSLGDPNEKLFF.

The V and J genes are TRBV29-1 and TRBJ2-5; perhaps TRBD1 as D (5 bases). Trimming took off 4 bases at V and 2 bases at J, with 11 bases between the two ends. Per germline, CDR1 SQVTM and CDR2 ANQGSEA. This CDR3 has 13 residues. CDR3 in DNA: TGCAGCGTTGCCCCCAGGGCACAAGAGACCCAGTACTTC. It yields the protein CSVAPRAQETQYF. The full variable domain, rest sourced from reference TRBV29-1 and TRBJ2-5, is SAVISQKPSRDICQRGTSLTIQCQVDSQVTMMFWYRQQPGQSLTLIATANQGSEATYESGFVIDKFPISRPNLTFSTLTVSNMSPEDSSIYLCSVAPRAQETQYFGPGTRLLVL.

This clone appeared a few times. CDR3 DNA: TGTGCCTGGAGTGTCTCCAGGGGCGGTTCCATGAACACTGAAGCTTTCTTT. It yields the protein CAWSVSRGGSMNTEAFF. The J gene is TRBJ1-1, the V gene TRBV30; a possible D gene is TRBD1 (6 bases). The V gene lost 0 bases and the J gene lost 0 bases, with 17 bases spanning the gap. From germline, CDR1 is GTSNPN and CDR2 SVGIG (reference sequence). This CDR3 is 17 amino acids long.

This clone has a handful of counts. The chain joins TRBV2 to TRBJ2-7; the D gene is possibly TRBD2 (7 bases). The CDR3 runs to 15 residues. V was shortened by 4 bases and J by 7 bases, with 20 bases between the two germline ends. Looked up from germline, CDR1 is SNHLY and CDR2 is FYNNEI. The CDR3 reads CASSGVEGGAREQYF. CDR3 nucleotide sequence: TGTGCCAGCAGTGGAGTAGAGGGGGGGGCGAGGGAGCAGTACTTC.

The rearrangement uses TRBV7-9 and TRBJ1-3; no firm D call. The CDR3 has 11 amino acids. V dropped 3 bases and J dropped 3 bases, with 0 bases sitting between them. The germline V gene has CDR1 SEHNR and CDR2 FQNEAQ (reference sequence). CDR3 amino acids: CASSFGNTIYF. The CDR3 nucleotides are TGTGCCAGCAGCTTTGGAAACACCATATATTTT. Full variable domain (remainder filled in from reference TRBV7-9 and TRBJ1-3): DTGVSQNPRHKITKRGQNVTFRCDPISEHNRLYWYRQTLGQGPEFLTYFQNEAQLEKSRLLSDRFSAERPKGSFSTLEIQRTEQGDSAMYLCASSFGNTIYFGEGSWLTVV.

This clone came up once. The chain recombines TRBV7-9 with TRBJ2-3; a weak D match, TRBD2 (5 bases). The CDR3 contains 14 residues. Trimming cost V 3 bases and J 1 base, with 8 bases left between them. Germline V lookup: CDR1 SEHNR, CDR2 FQNEAQ (reference sequence). The CDR3 DNA is TGTGCCAGCAGCTTGTCCGGGGGCACAGATACGCAGTATTTT. Amino acid sequence: CASSLSGGTDTQYF.

This clone has only a few counts. This chain joins TRBV19 and TRBJ2-1, with D possibly being TRBD2 (5 bases). Germline V gene data show CDR1 as LNHDA and CDR2 as SQIVND (reference sequence). The CDR3 sequence is 14 residues long. The germline V and J ends were trimmed by 5 bases and 6 bases, with 14 bases remaining between them. CDR3 region: CASSLILGGNEQFF. The CDR3 bases are TGTGCCAGTAGTCTGATCCTCGGAGGCAATGAGCAGTTCTTC.

The chain couples TRBV5-1 to TRBJ2-1, with 9 bases matching TRBD2. With V trimmed by 2 bases and J by 15 bases, 18 bases remained unmatched. The CDR3 totals 16 residues. Germline V gene lookup returns CDR1 SGHRS and CDR2 YFSETQ. CDR3 sequence (DNA): TGCGCCAGCAGCTTCTCTGGCGGGAGGGCCCCCCGTCCCCGGTTCTTC. It is translated as CASSFSGGRAPRPRFF. Full variable domain (rest looked up from reference TRBV5-1 and TRBJ2-1): KAGVTQTPRYLIKTRGQQVTLSCSPISGHRSVSWYQQTPGQGLQFLFEYFSETQRNKGNFPGRFSGRQFSNSRSEMNVSTLELGDSALYLCASSFSGGRAPRPRFFGPGTRLTVL.

The rearrangement joins TRBV18 to TRBJ2-2; 9 positions agree with TRBD1. The V gene's germline CDR1 is KGHSH and CDR2 LQKENI. There are 15 residues in the CDR3. The V gene end was trimmed by 7 bases and the J gene end by 5 bases; junction bases not matched to a gene: 8. The DNA of the CDR3 is TGTGCCAGCTGTCCCGGGACAGGGAGGACCGGGGAGCTGTTTTTT. It specifies CASCPGTGRTGELFF. The full variable domain, rest sourced from reference TRBV18 and TRBJ2-2, is NAGVMQNPRHLVRRRGQEARLRCSPMKGHSHVYWYRQLPEEGLKFMVYLQKENIIDESGMPKERFSAEFPKEGPSILRIQQVVRGDSAAYFCASCPGTGRTGELFFGEGSRLTVL.

The chain uses TRBV25-1 and TRBJ1-2, with TRBD1 matching 9 bases. The CDR3 contains 14 residues. Germline V CDR1 and CDR2: MGHDK, SYGVNS. The V gene end was trimmed by 5 bases and the J gene end by 8 bases; junction bases not matched to a gene: 9. The CDR3 bases are TGTGCCAGCAGTCCCGGGACAGGGCTCGAGGGCTACACCTTC. Its translation: CASSPGTGLEGYTF.

The chain links TRBV4-1 to TRBJ2-7, with D perhaps TRBD1 (6 bases). CDR3 length: 16 amino acids. Trimming stripped 1 base from V and 1 base from J, with 14 bases between. The germline V gene encodes CDR1 MGHRA and CDR2 YSYEKL. DNA of the CDR3: TGCGCCAGCAGCCAAGGGGGGCTGGGGGCGTCCTACGAGCAGTACTTC. This gives the protein CASSQGGLGASYEQYF.

CDR3 nucleotide sequence: TGTGCCAGCAGCCTAAAACGACCGGGCCTTGGGATATACCAAGAGACCCAGTACTTC. This translates into CASSLKRPGLGIYQETQYF. This chain connects TRBV7-8 to TRBJ2-5; no clear D. The germline V gene has CDR1 SGHVS and CDR2 FQNEAQ. There are 19 residues in the CDR3. The germline V and J ends were trimmed by 5 bases and 0 bases, with 25 bases remaining between them.

The rearrangement links TRBV18 to TRBJ1-5, with 7 nucleotides matching TRBD1. Germline V gene data show CDR1 as KGHSH and CDR2 as LQKENI. The CDR3 is 15 residues long. J lost 5 bases, V lost 4 bases, and 8 bases had no gene match. This CDR3 reads CASSLRQGGDQPQHF. Here the CDR3 DNA reads TGTGCCAGCTCACTCCGACAGGGAGGGGATCAGCCCCAGCATTTT.

This clone has just a few counts. The chain is built from TRBV5-6 and TRBJ1-2; D is undetermined. Germline lookup yields CDR1 SGHDT and CDR2 YYEEEE. V lost 2 bases to trimming and J lost 2 bases, with 10 bases between them. CDR3 size: 14 residues. The CDR3: CASSLLISNYGYTF. For the CDR3, the DNA is TGTGCCAGCAGCTTACTGATTTCCAACTATGGCTACACCTTC. The whole variable domain, remainder taken from reference TRBV5-6 and TRBJ1-2, is DAGVTQSPTHLIKTRGQQVTLRCSPKSGHDTVSWYQQALGQGPQFIFQYYEEEERQRGNFPDRFSGHQFPNYSSELNVNALLLGDSALYLCASSLLISNYGYTFGSGTRLTVV.

The chain recombines TRBV7-3 with TRBJ2-4; D is possibly TRBD2 (5 bases). V lost 3 bases and J lost 8, with 14 bases in between. This CDR3 is 14 amino acids long. The germline V gene encodes CDR1 SGHTA and CDR2 FQGTGA. The CDR3 coding sequence is TGTGCCAGCAGCTTCGGAACGGGGATGGACATTCAGTACTTC. The encoded protein is CASSFGTGMDIQYF. Full variable domain (remainder filled in from reference TRBV7-3 and TRBJ2-4): GAGVSQTPSNKVTEKGKYVELRCDPISGHTALYWYRQSLGQGPEFLIYFQGTGAADDSGLPNDRFFAVRPEGSVSTLKIQRTERGDSAVYLCASSFGTGMDIQYFGAGTRLSVL.

This clone appeared a few times. The chain carries TRBV19 and TRBJ1-2, with 12 bases aligning to TRBD1. The CDR3 has 14 residues. Germline V gene lookup returns CDR1 LNHDA and CDR2 SQIVND (reference sequence). V trimming: 6 bases; J trimming: 6 bases; junction bases outside the gene matches: 5. The CDR3 bases are TGTGCCAGTAGCGGGACAGGGGGCGCGGATGGCTACACCTTC. Translating it yields CASSGTGGADGYTF.

This clone occurred once. The gene calls are TRBV11-2 and TRBJ2-5; tentative D call: TRBD1 (6 bases). TRBJ2-7 explains the end of the DNA better; the J call may be wrong. The CDR3 is 13 amino acids. Germline V lookup: CDR1 SGHAT, CDR2 FQNNGV. The CDR3 sequence: CASSPVQGYEQYF. The CDR3 DNA is TGTGCCAGCAGCCCCGTACAGGGCTACGAGCAGTACTTC.

The chain links TRBV6-5 to TRBJ2-7; D is unresolved. CDR3 length: 11 residues. The germline CDR1 and CDR2 sequences are MNHEY and SVGAGI. The V end was cut by 2 bases, the J end by 4 bases, with 3 bases between. In DNA form, the CDR3 reads TGTGCCAGCAGTTACCTTTACGAGCAGTACTTC. As protein: CASSYLYEQYF.

The V and J genes are TRBV5-6 and TRBJ2-5; D may be TRBD1 (5 bases). Germline V gene data show CDR1 as SGHDT and CDR2 as YYEEEE. The germline V and J ends were trimmed by 4 bases and 11 bases, with 15 bases remaining between them. This CDR3 spans 12 amino acids. The CDR3 DNA sequence: TGTGCCAGCAGCCCAACAGGATCTGAGCAGTACTTC. As protein: CASSPTGSEQYF.

V and J are TRBV11-1 and TRBJ2-7; 9 nucleotides line up with TRBD1. The CDR3 sequence is 15 residues long. The ends lost 5 bases at V and 2 bases at J; junction bases unmatched: 7. Germline V gives CDR1 SGHAT, CDR2 FQDESV (reference sequence). The chain's CDR3 is CASSRGTGKAYEQYF. CDR3 nucleotide sequence: TGTGCCAGCAGCCGCGGGACAGGGAAAGCCTACGAGCAGTACTTC.

The CDR3 sequence is CAISGTGNKNSPLHF. Written as DNA, the CDR3 is TGTGCCATCAGTGGGACAGGGAACAAAAATTCACCCCTCCACTTT. This rearrangement joins TRBV10-3 to TRBJ1-6; 8 positions match TRBD1. Germline-derived CDR1 and CDR2 are ENHRY and SYGVKD. This CDR3 is 15 amino acids long. Trimming removed 4 bases from V and 7 bases from J; junction bases left unmatched: 6.

This rearrangement joins TRBV5-1 to TRBJ2-7, with 11 bases lining up with TRBD2. V dropped 4 bases and J dropped 5; count of bases not matched to a gene: 2. CDR3 length equals 13 residues. Germline lookup yields CDR1 SGHRS and CDR2 YFSETQ. The CDR3 sequence: CASSTSGRNEQYF. The CDR3 nucleotides read TGCGCCAGCAGCACTAGCGGGAGAAACGAGCAGTACTTC.